This T cell receptor beta chain was captured by sequencing in a study of cytomegalovirus exposure and HLA in healthy donors. Regarding the study as a whole: The availability of immune exposure information extended only to CMV serostatus. Later analysis found that TCR beta chains associated with HLA were more clonally expanded than other, equally common chains.

The primer mix had 60 Vbeta and 13 Jbeta primers. The assay was immunoSEQ multiplex PCR, and TCRdb's table has in-frame clones only and misses some. Of roughly 250,000 clones listed, about 80% are singletons. CDR3 length: 15 residues. Trimming left V 0 bases short and J 4 bases short, with 10 bases between. CDR1 is MNHEY, CDR2 SVGAGI, per germline. Remarks on this clone: Its antigen is unidentified.

The sample was PBMCs. The chain couples TRBV6-5 to TRBJ1-5, with D perhaps TRBD1 (5 bases). This TCR came from a girl aged 2 to 10 in good health and CMV-seronegative. The CDR3 nucleotides are TGTGCCAGCAGTTACTCGTCAGGGTTAAATCAGCCCCAGCATTTT. Amino acids: CASSYSSGLNQPQHF.